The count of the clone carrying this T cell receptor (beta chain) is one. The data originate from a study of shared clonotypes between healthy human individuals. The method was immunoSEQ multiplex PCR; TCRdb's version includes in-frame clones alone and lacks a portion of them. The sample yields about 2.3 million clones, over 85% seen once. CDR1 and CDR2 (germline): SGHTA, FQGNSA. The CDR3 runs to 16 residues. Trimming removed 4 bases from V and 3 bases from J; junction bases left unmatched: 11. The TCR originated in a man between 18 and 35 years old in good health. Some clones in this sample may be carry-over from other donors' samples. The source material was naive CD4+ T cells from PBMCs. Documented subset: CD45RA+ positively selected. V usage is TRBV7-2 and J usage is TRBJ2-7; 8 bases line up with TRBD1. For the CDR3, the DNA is TGTGCCAGCAGCTCTATCGGACAGGGAGGTTACTACGAGCAGTACTTC. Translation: CASSSIGQGGYYEQYF.